Given below is one T cell receptor beta chain in context. Its matching antigen is unknown. The entry originates in a study of T cell repertoires in cytomegalovirus infection. This CDR3 has 16 residues. Trimming removed 3 bases from V and 6 bases from J; junction bases left unmatched: 9. The germline V gene encodes CDR1 MGHRA and CDR2 YSYEKL. TCRdb recomputed calls from the reads with MiXCR, one row per CDR3 protein. Here the sample spans approximately 70,000 distinct CDR3 sequences, roughly 22% being singletons. This specimen was CD8+ T cells from cultured PBMCs, taken from culture after CMV antigen stimulation. The chain couples TRBV4-1 to TRBJ2-1, with 9 positions matching TRBD2. This receptor was taken from a human donor in good health (CMV status not recorded). Some clones in this sample may be carry-over from other donors' samples. The CDR3: CASSHSAGGASNEQFF. DNA of the CDR3: TGCGCCAGCAGCCACTCTGCGGGGGGGGCCAGCAATGAGCAGTTCTTC.